Given below is one TCR beta chain in context. The study separated CD4+ cells into CD45RA+ naive and CD45RA-negative memory subsets. Using approximately 200 ng DNA, roughly 33,000 T cell genomes, the sorted-subset replicate PCRs were run. The protocol was immunoSEQ multiplex PCR, while the TCRdb copy is restricted to in-frame clones and leaves out a portion. The profile shows around 2.5 million clones, approximately 93% of them singletons. The sample belongs to a study of shared clonotypes between healthy human individuals. The sequence came from a man aged 18 to 29 in good health. Some clones in this sample may be carry-over from other donors' samples. The sequenced sample was naive CD4+ T cells from PBMCs. Subset reported: CD45RA+ positively selected.

Written as DNA, the CDR3 is TGTGCCAGCAGCTTTGGTGGCATACCCGTGCAGTACTTC. Its protein product is CASSFGGIPVQYF. The rearrangement joins TRBV7-2 to TRBJ2-7, with no clear D. The ends were cut back, 3 bases at V and 9 bases at J, with 15 bases in the middle. Germline CDR1 SGHTA, CDR2 FQGNSA. This CDR3 contains 13 residues.